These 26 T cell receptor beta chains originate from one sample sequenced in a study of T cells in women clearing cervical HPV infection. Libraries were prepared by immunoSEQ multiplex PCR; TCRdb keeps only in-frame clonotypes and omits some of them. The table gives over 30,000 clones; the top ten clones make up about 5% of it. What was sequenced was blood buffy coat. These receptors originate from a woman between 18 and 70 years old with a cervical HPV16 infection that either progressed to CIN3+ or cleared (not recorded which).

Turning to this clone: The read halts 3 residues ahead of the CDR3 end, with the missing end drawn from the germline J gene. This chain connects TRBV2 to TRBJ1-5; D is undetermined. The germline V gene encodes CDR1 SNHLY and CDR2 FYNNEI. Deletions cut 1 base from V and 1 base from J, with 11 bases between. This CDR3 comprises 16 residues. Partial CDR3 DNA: TGTGCCAGCAGTGAAGGGACGACTATGAGCAATCAGCCC. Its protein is CASSEGTTMSNQP. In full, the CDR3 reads CASSEGTTMSNQPQHF.

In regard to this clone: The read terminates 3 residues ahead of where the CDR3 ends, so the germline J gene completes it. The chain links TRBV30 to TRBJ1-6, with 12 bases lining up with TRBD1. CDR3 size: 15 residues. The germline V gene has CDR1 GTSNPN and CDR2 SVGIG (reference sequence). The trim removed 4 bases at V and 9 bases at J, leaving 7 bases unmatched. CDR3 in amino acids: CAWTEGTGGVSPLHF. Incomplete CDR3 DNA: TGTGCCTGGACCGAGGGGACAGGGGGCGTTTCACCC.

This CDR3 is CASSIAHGGAWKETQYF. The DNA read from the CDR3 is TGTGCCAGTAGTATAGCGCACGGGGGGGCCTGGAAAGAGACC. This chain uses TRBV19 with TRBJ2-5; TRBD2 aligns across 8 bases. The read gets to within 3 residues of the CDR3 end, and the germline J gene fills in the rest. Germline V gives CDR1 LNHDA, CDR2 SQIVND (reference sequence). The CDR3 runs to 17 residues. The V and J ends lost 1 base and 3 bases, in that order; junction bases with no gene match: 10. The whole variable domain, filled in from reference TRBV19 and TRBJ2-5, reads DGGITQSPKYLFRKEGQNVTLSCEQNLNHDAMYWYRQDPGQGLRLIYYSQIVNDFQKGDIAEGYSVSREKKESFPLTVTSAQKNPTAFYLCASSIAHGGAWKETQYFGPGTRLLVL.

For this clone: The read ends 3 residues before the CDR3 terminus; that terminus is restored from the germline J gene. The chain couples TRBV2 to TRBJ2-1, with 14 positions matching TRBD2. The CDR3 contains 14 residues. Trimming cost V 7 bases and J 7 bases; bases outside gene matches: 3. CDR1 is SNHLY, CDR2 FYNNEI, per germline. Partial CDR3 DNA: TGTGCCAGCATCCGACTAGCGGGGGGGAATGAG. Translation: CASIRLAGGNE. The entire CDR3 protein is CASIRLAGGNEQFF.

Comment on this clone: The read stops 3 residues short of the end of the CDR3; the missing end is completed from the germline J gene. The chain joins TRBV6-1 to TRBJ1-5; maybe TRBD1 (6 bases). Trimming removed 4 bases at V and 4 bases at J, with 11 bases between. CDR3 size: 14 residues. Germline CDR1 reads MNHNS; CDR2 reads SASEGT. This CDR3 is CASSATGTNQPQHF. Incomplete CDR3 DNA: TGTGCCAGCAGTGCAACAGGGACGAATCAGCCC.

The sequenced CDR3 bases are TGCGCCAGCAACCGCGGGGGGGTTGGGCAAGATACG. Amino acid sequence: CASNRGGVGQDT. Given in full, the CDR3 is CASNRGGVGQDTQYF. The J gene is TRBJ2-3, the V gene TRBV5-1, with 9 bases matching TRBD2. The CDR3 is cut off 3 residues early in the read; its end comes from the germline J gene. The V gene end was trimmed by 6 bases and the J gene end by 5 bases; junction bases not matched to a gene: 10. The CDR3 contains 15 residues. In germline, CDR1 is SGHRS, CDR2 YFSETQ.

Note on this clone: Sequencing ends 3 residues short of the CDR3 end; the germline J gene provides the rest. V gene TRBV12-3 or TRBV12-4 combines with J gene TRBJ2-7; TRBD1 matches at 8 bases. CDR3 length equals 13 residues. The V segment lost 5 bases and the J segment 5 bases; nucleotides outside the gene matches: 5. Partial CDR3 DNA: TGTGCCAGCAGTCGGGACAGGCAAGACGAG. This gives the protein CASSRDRQDE. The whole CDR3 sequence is CASSRDRQDEQYF.

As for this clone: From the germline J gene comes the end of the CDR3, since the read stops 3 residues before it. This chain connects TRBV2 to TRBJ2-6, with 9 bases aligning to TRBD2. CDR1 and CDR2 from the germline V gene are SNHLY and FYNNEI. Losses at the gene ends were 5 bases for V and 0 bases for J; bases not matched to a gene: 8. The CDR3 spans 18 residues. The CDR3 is CASSPAGGISSGANVLTF. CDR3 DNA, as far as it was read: TGTGCCAGCAGTCCTGCGGGAGGGATAAGCTCTGGGGCCAACGTC.

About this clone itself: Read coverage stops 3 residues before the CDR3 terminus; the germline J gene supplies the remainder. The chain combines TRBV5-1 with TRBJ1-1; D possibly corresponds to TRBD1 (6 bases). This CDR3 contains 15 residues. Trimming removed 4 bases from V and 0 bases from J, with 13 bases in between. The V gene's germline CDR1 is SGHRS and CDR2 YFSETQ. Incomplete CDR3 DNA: TGCGCCAGCAGCCAAGTGGACAGTCTGAACACTGAA. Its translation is CASSQVDSLNTE. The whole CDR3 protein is CASSQVDSLNTEAFF.

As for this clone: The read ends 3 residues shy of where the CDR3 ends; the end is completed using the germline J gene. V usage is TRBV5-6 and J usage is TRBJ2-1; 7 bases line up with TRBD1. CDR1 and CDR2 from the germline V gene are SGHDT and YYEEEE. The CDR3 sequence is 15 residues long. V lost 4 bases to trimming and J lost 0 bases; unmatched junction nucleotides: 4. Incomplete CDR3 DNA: TGTGCCAGCAGCCTGACAGGGTACTCCTACAATGAG. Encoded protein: CASSLTGYSYNE. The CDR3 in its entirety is CASSLTGYSYNEQFF.

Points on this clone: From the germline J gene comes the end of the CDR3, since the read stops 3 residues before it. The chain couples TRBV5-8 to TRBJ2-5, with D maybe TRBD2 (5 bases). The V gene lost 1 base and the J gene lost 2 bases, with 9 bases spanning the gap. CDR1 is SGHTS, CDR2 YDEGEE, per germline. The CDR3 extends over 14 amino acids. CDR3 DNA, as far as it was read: TGTGCCAGCAGCTTGAGACTACCTCAAGAGACC. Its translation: CASSLRLPQET. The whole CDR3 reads CASSLRLPQETQYF. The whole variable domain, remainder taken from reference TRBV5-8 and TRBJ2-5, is EAGVTQSPTHLIKTRGQQATLRCSPISGHTSVYWYQQALGLGLQFLLWYDEGEERNRGNFPPRFSGRQFPNYSSELNVNALELEDSALYLCASSLRLPQETQYFGPGTRLLVL.

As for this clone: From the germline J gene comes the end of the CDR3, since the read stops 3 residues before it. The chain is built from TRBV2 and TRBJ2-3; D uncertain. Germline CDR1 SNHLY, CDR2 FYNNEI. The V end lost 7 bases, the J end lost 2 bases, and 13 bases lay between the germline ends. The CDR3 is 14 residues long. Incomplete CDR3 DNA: TGTGCCAGCAATTCTCGAGGTCACACAGATACG. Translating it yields CASNSRGHTDT. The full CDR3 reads CASNSRGHTDTQYF.

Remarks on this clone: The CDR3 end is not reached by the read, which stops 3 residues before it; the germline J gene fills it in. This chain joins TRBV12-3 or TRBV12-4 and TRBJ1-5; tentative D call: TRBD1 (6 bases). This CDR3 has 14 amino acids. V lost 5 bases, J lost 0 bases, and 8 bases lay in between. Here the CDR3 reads CASSTGHSNQPQHF. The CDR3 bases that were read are TGTGCCAGCAGTACAGGGCATAGCAATCAGCCC.

The sequenced part of the CDR3 DNA is TGTGCCAGCTCAGGGGAGGGGGTCGAG. It is translated as CASSGEGVE. The CDR3 as a whole reads CASSGEGVEQYF. The chain has TRBV2 and TRBJ2-7; D is possibly TRBD2 (7 bases). The sequence runs out 3 residues before the end of the CDR3; the remainder is reconstructed from the germline J gene. The germline gives CDR1 SNHLY, CDR2 FYNNEI. CDR3 length: 12 amino acids. The V gene lost 8 bases and the J gene lost 6 bases, with 14 bases spanning the gap.

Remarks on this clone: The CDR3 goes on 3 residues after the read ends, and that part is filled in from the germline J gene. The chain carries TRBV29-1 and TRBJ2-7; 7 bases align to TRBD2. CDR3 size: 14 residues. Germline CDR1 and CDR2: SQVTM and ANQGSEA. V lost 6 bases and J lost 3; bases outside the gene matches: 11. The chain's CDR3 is CSVTLGTGGYEQYF. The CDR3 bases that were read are TGCAGCGTAACCCTCGGGACGGGGGGCTACGAG.

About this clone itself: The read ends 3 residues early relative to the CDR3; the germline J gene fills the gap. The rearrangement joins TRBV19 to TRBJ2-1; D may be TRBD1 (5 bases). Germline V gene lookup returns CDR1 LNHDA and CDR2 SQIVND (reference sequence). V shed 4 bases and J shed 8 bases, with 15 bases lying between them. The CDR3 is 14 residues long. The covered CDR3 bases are TGTGCCAGTAGTACGCAGGGTGGTTCGTATGAG. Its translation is CASSTQGGSYE. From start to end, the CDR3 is CASSTQGGSYEQFF.

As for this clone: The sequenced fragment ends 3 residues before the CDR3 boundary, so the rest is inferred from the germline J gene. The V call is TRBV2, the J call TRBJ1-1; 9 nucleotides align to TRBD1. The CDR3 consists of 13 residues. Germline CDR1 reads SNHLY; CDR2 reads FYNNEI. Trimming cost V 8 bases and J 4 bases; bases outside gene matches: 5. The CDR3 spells CASQGQGRTEAFF. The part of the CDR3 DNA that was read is TGTGCCAGCCAAGGACAGGGGCGCACTGAA.

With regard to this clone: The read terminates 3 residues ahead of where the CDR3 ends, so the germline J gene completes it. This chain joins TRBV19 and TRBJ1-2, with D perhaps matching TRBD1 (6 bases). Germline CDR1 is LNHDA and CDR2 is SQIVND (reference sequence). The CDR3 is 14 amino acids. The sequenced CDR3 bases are TGTGCCAGTAGTGCAACCAGGACAACAGGGGGC. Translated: CASSATRTTGG. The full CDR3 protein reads CASSATRTTGGYTF. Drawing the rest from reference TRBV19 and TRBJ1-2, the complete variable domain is DGGITQSPKYLFRKEGQNVTLSCEQNLNHDAMYWYRQDPGQGLRLIYYSQIVNDFQKGDIAEGYSVSREKKESFPLTVTSAQKNPTAFYLCASSATRTTGGYTFGSGTRLTVV.

CDR3 protein: CASNPGRGEQDTQYF. The sequenced CDR3 bases are TGTGCCAGCAATCCGGGACGGGGGGAACAAGATACG. The chain combines TRBV12-3 or TRBV12-4 with TRBJ2-3; 7 bases align to TRBD2. The CDR3 end falls 3 residues outside the read, so it is completed with the germline J gene. There are 15 residues in the CDR3. Trimming took 7 bases from V and 5 from J; bases not matched to a gene: 12.

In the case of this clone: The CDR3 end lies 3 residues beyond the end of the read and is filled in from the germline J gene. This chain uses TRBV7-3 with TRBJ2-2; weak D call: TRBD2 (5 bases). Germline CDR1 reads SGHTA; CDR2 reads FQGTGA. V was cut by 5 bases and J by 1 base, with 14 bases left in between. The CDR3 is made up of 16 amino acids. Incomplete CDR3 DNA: TGTGCCAGCAGCCTACGCGGCGGGTTGAACACCGGGGAG. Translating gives CASSLRGGLNTGE. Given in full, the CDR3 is CASSLRGGLNTGELFF.

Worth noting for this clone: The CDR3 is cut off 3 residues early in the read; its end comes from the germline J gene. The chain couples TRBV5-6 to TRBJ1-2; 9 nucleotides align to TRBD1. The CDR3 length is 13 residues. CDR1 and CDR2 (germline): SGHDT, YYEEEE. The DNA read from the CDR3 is TGTGCCAGCAGCTTGGGGGACAGGGACGGC. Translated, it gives CASSLGDRDG. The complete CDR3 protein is CASSLGDRDGYTF.

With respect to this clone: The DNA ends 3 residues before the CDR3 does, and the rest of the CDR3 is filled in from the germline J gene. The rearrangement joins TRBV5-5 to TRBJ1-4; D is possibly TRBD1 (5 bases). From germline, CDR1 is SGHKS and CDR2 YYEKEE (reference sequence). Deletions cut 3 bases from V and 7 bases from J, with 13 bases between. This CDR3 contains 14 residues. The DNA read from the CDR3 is TGTGCCAGCAGCTATACGGGGGTTCGTGAAAAA. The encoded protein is CASSYTGVREK. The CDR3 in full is CASSYTGVREKLFF.

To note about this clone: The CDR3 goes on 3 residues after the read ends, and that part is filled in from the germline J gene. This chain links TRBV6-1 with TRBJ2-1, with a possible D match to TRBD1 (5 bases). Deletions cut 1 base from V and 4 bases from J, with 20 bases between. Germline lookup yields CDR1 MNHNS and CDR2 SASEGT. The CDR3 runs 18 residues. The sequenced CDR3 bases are TGTGCCAGCAGTGAAGAGGGGTCAGGCCTATCGATTTACAATGAG. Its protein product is CASSEEGSGLSIYNE. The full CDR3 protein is CASSEEGSGLSIYNEQFF.

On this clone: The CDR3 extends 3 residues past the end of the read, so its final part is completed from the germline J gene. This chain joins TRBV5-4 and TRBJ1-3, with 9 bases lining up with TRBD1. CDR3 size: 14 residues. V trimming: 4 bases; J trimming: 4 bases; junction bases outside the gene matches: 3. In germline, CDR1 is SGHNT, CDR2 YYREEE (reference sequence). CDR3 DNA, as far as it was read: TGTGCCAGCAGCCGGGACAGGGCGGGAAACACC. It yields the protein CASSRDRAGNT. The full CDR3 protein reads CASSRDRAGNTIYF.

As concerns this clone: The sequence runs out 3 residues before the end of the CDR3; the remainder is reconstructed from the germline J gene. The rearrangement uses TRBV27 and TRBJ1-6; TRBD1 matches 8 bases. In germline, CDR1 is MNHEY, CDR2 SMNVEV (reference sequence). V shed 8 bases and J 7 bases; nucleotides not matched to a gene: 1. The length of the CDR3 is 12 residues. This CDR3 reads CASWTGNSPLHF. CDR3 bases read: TGTGCCAGCTGGACAGGGAATTCACCC.

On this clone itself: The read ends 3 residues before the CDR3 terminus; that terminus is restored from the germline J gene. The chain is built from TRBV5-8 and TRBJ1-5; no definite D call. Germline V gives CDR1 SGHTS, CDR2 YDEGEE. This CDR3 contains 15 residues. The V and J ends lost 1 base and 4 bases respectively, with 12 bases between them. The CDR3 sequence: CASSLPQRVNQPQHF. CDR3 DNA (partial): TGTGCCAGCAGCTTGCCCCAAAGGGTTAATCAGCCC.